This T cell receptor (beta chain) was identified in a study of cytomegalovirus exposure and HLA in healthy donors. Study conclusions and caveats: Highly shared sequence variants in one cluster were likely a sequencing artifact. An Asian-associated ancestry cluster reportedly showed fewer N-insertions than the roughly 670-donor mean in a later analysis.

Regarding this clone: Its antigen is still unknown.

V lost 6 bases to trimming and J lost 10 bases, with 16 bases between them. The germline gives CDR1 SNHLY, CDR2 FYNNEI. This CDR3 region has 14 residues. PCR primers comprised 60 Vbeta and 13 Jbeta primers. Clones were sequenced by immunoSEQ multiplex PCR, and TCRdb holds only the in-frame ones, with some missing. The sample contains about 120,000 clones, roughly a tenth of which appear only once. The sequenced sample was PBMCs. This chain links TRBV2 with TRBJ1-6; TRBD1 is a possible D gene (6 bases). The origin of this receptor is a man aged 30 to 45 in good health and CMV-seronegative. The CDR3 reads CASRVEQGKSPLHF. CDR3 sequence (DNA): TGTGCCAGCAGGGTGGAACAGGGAAAATCACCCCTCCACTTT.